This T cell receptor (beta chain) was sequenced in a study of shared clonotypes between healthy human individuals. Naivety among CD8 cells was defined by CD45RO negativity and positive CCR7 selection, thereby excluding terminally differentiated effector memory CD45RA+ cells. Notes on the study in general: Specimens sampled were limited to blood, with tissue repertoires likely differing. Represented diversity (both genetic and exposure-history) was limited by the small number of donors. The four-donor shared clonotypes exceeded non-shared clonotypes in generation probability, with non-shared ones scoring lower.

Sequenced by immunoSEQ multiplex PCR; TCRdb stores in-frame clones only, minus some. Among around 550,000 clones listed, around 96% were seen once. The CDR3 contains 12 residues. The germline V and J ends were trimmed by 4 bases and 9 bases, with 10 bases remaining between them. Germline CDR1 MGHRA, CDR2 YSYEKL. This clone appeared once. As yet, its antigen is unknown. This receptor was obtained from a woman in her 30s in good health. The chain employs TRBV4-1 and TRBJ2-1; no definite D call. Sequenced input: naive CD8+ T cells sorted from blood. CDR3 residues: CASSPLSAEQFF. As DNA, the CDR3 is TGCGCCAGCAGCCCCTTAAGTGCTGAGCAGTTCTTC.